Listed below are T cell receptor beta chains from one sample, sequenced in a study of T cell clusters in autoimmune cytopenias. TCRdb reprocessed the multiplex PCR reads; each CDR3 protein has one entry and no DNA is given. Its table lists 2,000 to 2,500 distinct CDR3 sequences. These data are also associated with another study on T cell repertoires in aging, cancer and after chemotherapy.

Material: peripheral blood. The receptors shown here come from a human donor in good health. Each CDR3 is given with its conserved first and last residue. Part of the rows lack a size; the others show once, few, many or a class for expanded clones.

cdr3_length: 15; j_call: TRBJ1-4; clone_size: large; v_call: TRBV15; cdr3_aa: CATSSRRATNEKLFF
cdr3_length: 16; j_call: TRBJ1-5; clone_size: medium-sized; v_call: TRBV6-1; cdr3_aa: CASSARSQLANQPQHF
cdr3_length: 14; j_call: TRBJ2-1; clone_size: NA; v_call: TRBV6-4; cdr3_aa: CASSDSGGADEQFF
cdr3_length: 14; j_call: TRBJ2-7; clone_size: medium-sized; v_call: TRBV7-9; cdr3_aa: CASSQIAGDNEQYF
cdr3_length: 14; j_call: TRBJ2-3; clone_size: medium-sized; v_call: TRBV6-2/TRBV6-3; cdr3_aa: CASILAASTDTQYF
cdr3_length: 13; j_call: TRBJ1-1; clone_size: medium-sized; v_call: TRBV19; cdr3_aa: CASSTGLYTEAFF
cdr3_length: 17; j_call: TRBJ2-1; clone_size: NA; v_call: TRBV5-1; cdr3_aa: CASSLAGAGGPINEQFF
cdr3_length: 18; j_call: TRBJ2-3; clone_size: large; v_call: TRBV11-1; cdr3_aa: CASEYGRRAGGPGNTQYF
cdr3_length: 15; j_call: TRBJ2-1; clone_size: NA; v_call: TRBV9; cdr3_aa: CASSFRTSGIFEQFF
cdr3_length: 14; j_call: TRBJ2-1; clone_size: medium-sized; v_call: TRBV5-6; cdr3_aa: CASSPEPGGNEQFF
cdr3_length: 14; j_call: TRBJ2-5; clone_size: medium-sized; v_call: TRBV6-5; cdr3_aa: CASSTIRPEETQYF
cdr3_length: 13; j_call: TRBJ1-2; clone_size: NA; v_call: TRBV7-3; cdr3_aa: CASSPGMGYGYTF
cdr3_length: 16; j_call: TRBJ2-7; clone_size: medium-sized; v_call: TRBV5-4; cdr3_aa: CASSLGTGQGVYEQYF
cdr3_length: 16; j_call: TRBJ2-6; clone_size: large; v_call: TRBV6-5; cdr3_aa: CASSPSSNSGANVLTF
cdr3_length: 14; j_call: TRBJ1-2; clone_size: NA; v_call: TRBV28; cdr3_aa: CASSTGTDTYGYTF
cdr3_length: 15; j_call: TRBJ2-7; clone_size: NA; v_call: TRBV20-1; cdr3_aa: CSASLSAGLSYEQYF
cdr3_length: 15; j_call: TRBJ2-5; clone_size: medium-sized; v_call: TRBV19; cdr3_aa: CASSRLAGGDETQYF
cdr3_length: 13; j_call: TRBJ2-2; clone_size: NA; v_call: TRBV27; cdr3_aa: CASSRGGTGELFF
cdr3_length: 15; j_call: TRBJ2-1; clone_size: NA; v_call: TRBV10-2; cdr3_aa: CASSLGGSAYNEQFF
cdr3_length: 13; j_call: TRBJ2-1; clone_size: NA; v_call: TRBV12-3/TRBV12-4; cdr3_aa: CAIGGSSYNEQFF
cdr3_length: 17; j_call: TRBJ2-3; clone_size: NA; v_call: TRBV2; cdr3_aa: CASSEWMGPDFMNTQYF
cdr3_length: 17; j_call: TRBJ2-1; clone_size: NA; v_call: TRBV4-3; cdr3_aa: CASSQDLSSGSRGEQFF
cdr3_length: 14; j_call: TRBJ2-1; clone_size: large; v_call: TRBV18; cdr3_aa: CASSPGSSKNEQFF
cdr3_length: 16; j_call: TRBJ2-7; clone_size: medium-sized; v_call: TRBV11-2; cdr3_aa: CASSGTSGTGGYEQYF
cdr3_length: 14; j_call: TRBJ2-3; clone_size: NA; v_call: TRBV2; cdr3_aa: CASSIAGGTDTQYF
cdr3_length: 15; j_call: TRBJ2-2; clone_size: large; v_call: TRBV19; cdr3_aa: CASRLAGGPSGELFF
cdr3_length: 13; j_call: TRBJ1-4; clone_size: medium-sized; v_call: TRBV6-5; cdr3_aa: CASSYGAGVQLFF
cdr3_length: 14; j_call: TRBJ1-3; clone_size: medium-sized; v_call: TRBV5-6; cdr3_aa: CASSLVGSGNTIYF
cdr3_length: 14; j_call: TRBJ2-3; clone_size: medium-sized; v_call: TRBV6-4; cdr3_aa: CASSGGGATDTQYF
cdr3_length: 16; j_call: TRBJ2-4; clone_size: NA; v_call: TRBV4-3; cdr3_aa: CASSPGLAGGLNIQYF
cdr3_length: 12; j_call: TRBJ1-5; clone_size: NA; v_call: TRBV28; cdr3_aa: CAGQGGYQPQHF
cdr3_length: 14; j_call: TRBJ2-7; clone_size: medium-sized; v_call: TRBV6-6; cdr3_aa: CASSTGTGANEQYF
cdr3_length: 16; j_call: TRBJ2-5; clone_size: large; v_call: TRBV6-5; cdr3_aa: CASSPDSGGYQETQYF
cdr3_length: 14; j_call: TRBJ2-1; clone_size: medium-sized; v_call: TRBV5-6; cdr3_aa: CASSLTSTYNEQFF
cdr3_length: 14; j_call: TRBJ2-7; clone_size: medium-sized; v_call: TRBV5-6; cdr3_aa: CASSMDSTVYEQYF
cdr3_length: 13; j_call: TRBJ1-2; clone_size: NA; v_call: TRBV29-1; cdr3_aa: CSPPPGTAYGYTF
cdr3_length: 13; j_call: TRBJ2-4; clone_size: large; v_call: TRBV19; cdr3_aa: CASTAEAKNIQYF
cdr3_length: 14; j_call: TRBJ2-3; clone_size: NA; v_call: TRBV29-1; cdr3_aa: CSAPNGGPTDTQYF
cdr3_length: 16; j_call: TRBJ1-4; clone_size: medium-sized; v_call: TRBV6-5; cdr3_aa: CASSNSLGTSNEKLFF
cdr3_length: 12; j_call: TRBJ2-1; clone_size: medium-sized; v_call: TRBV24-1; cdr3_aa: CATSAQGNEQFF
cdr3_length: 16; j_call: TRBJ1-2; clone_size: medium-sized; v_call: TRBV10-3; cdr3_aa: CAISDGSGVNDYGYTF
cdr3_length: 15; j_call: TRBJ1-2; clone_size: medium-sized; v_call: TRBV5-6; cdr3_aa: CASSFRDRDEYGYTF
cdr3_length: 14; j_call: TRBJ1-1; clone_size: medium-sized; v_call: TRBV27; cdr3_aa: CASSLRAMNTEAFF
cdr3_length: 15; j_call: TRBJ1-5; clone_size: NA; v_call: TRBV29-1; cdr3_aa: CSVNTDSSGDQPQHF
cdr3_length: 16; j_call: TRBJ2-6; clone_size: medium-sized; v_call: TRBV7-9; cdr3_aa: CASSHRPISGANVLTF
cdr3_length: 13; j_call: TRBJ1-1; clone_size: NA; v_call: TRBV4-2; cdr3_aa: CASGRTENTEAFF
cdr3_length: 17; j_call: TRBJ1-2; clone_size: NA; v_call: TRBV9; cdr3_aa: CASSVATGDQANYGYTF
cdr3_length: 14; j_call: TRBJ1-3; clone_size: NA; v_call: TRBV28; cdr3_aa: CATYSQGAGNTIYF
cdr3_length: 16; j_call: TRBJ1-5; clone_size: medium-sized; v_call: TRBV5-6; cdr3_aa: CASSFQGAYSNQPQHF
cdr3_length: 22; j_call: TRBJ2-5; clone_size: medium-sized; v_call: TRBV27; cdr3_aa: CASSLSEGISAGEYRGEETQYF
cdr3_length: 15; j_call: TRBJ2-1; clone_size: NA; v_call: TRBV5-1; cdr3_aa: CASSLEEAGVVEQFF
cdr3_length: 15; j_call: TRBJ2-5; clone_size: NA; v_call: TRBV5-1; cdr3_aa: CASSHREKGRETQYF
cdr3_length: 15; j_call: TRBJ2-1; clone_size: medium-sized; v_call: TRBV7-9; cdr3_aa: CASSLLAGEGNEQFF
cdr3_length: 16; j_call: TRBJ1-2; clone_size: medium-sized; v_call: TRBV10-3; cdr3_aa: CAISDSPVGRSAGYTF
cdr3_length: 14; j_call: TRBJ2-7; clone_size: NA; v_call: TRBV20-1; cdr3_aa: CSATGDHDSYEQYF
cdr3_length: 14; j_call: TRBJ2-3; clone_size: medium-sized; v_call: TRBV7-2; cdr3_aa: CASSDRAGPDTQYF
cdr3_length: 13; j_call: TRBJ1-5; clone_size: medium-sized; v_call: TRBV18; cdr3_aa: CASSPDFGQPQHF
cdr3_length: 14; j_call: TRBJ2-2; clone_size: medium-sized; v_call: TRBV10-3; cdr3_aa: CAISEQGAGGELFF
cdr3_length: 14; j_call: TRBJ2-1; clone_size: medium-sized; v_call: TRBV6-5; cdr3_aa: CASNLVQGTGEQFF